The 15 T cell receptor beta chains presented below share a single source sample, sequenced in a study of CD8 T cells in ankylosing spondylitis. TCRdb independently ran MiXCR on the 5' RACE reads; one entry per CDR3 protein. The profile shows about 240,000 distinct CDR3 sequences, 20% to 30% of them singletons. Source material: blood, either unsorted or a sorted T cell fraction (not recorded which). The source of these receptors is a male donor with ankylosing spondylitis or in good health (not recorded which).

This clonotype was detected many times. J is TRBJ2-3 and V is TRBV5-1; TRBD1 is a possible D gene (6 bases). V lost 3 bases and J 4 bases, leaving 18 bases between the germline ends. Per germline, CDR1 SGHRS and CDR2 YFSETQ. The CDR3 sequence is 16 residues long. CDR3 nucleotides: TGCGCCAGCAGCTCCGGACAGCGCCTAATCCCAGATACGCAGTATTTT. Encoded protein: CASSSGQRLIPDTQYF.

This clonotype has only a few counts. The J gene is TRBJ2-7, the V gene TRBV20-1; 15 bases align to TRBD2. CDR3 length: 13 amino acids. J lost 9 bases, V lost 6 bases, and 6 bases had no gene match. CDR1 and CDR2 from the germline V gene are DFQATT and SNEGSKA (reference sequence). The CDR3 nucleotides are TGCAGTGCATGGACTAGCGGGGGGGCGGCGCAGTACTTC. Its translation: CSAWTSGGAAQYF.

The rearrangement joins TRBV11-1 to TRBJ2-1; 10 bases are shared with TRBD2. The CDR3 is made up of 14 amino acids. Germline-derived CDR1 and CDR2 are SGHAT and FQDESV (reference sequence). The V segment lost 7 bases and the J segment 9 bases; nucleotides outside the gene matches: 9. CDR3 in amino acids: CASKPSGGAREQFF. The CDR3 DNA follows: TGTGCCAGCAAACCCAGCGGGGGGGCACGTGAGCAGTTCTTC.

This chain uses TRBV20-1 with TRBJ2-3; D perhaps matches TRBD2 (5 bases). Germline CDR1 DFQATT, CDR2 SNEGSKA (reference sequence). The CDR3 runs to 18 residues. Trimming stripped 5 bases from V and 1 base from J, with 25 bases between. DNA of the CDR3: TGCAGTGCTCCCGAACGCGGCGGGTGGGGATCGGGCACAGATACGCAGTATTTT. Translation gives CSAPERGGWGSGTDTQYF.

This clonotype has at least ten counts. V gene TRBV6-1 combines with J gene TRBJ2-3, with 7 bases matching TRBD2. Germline loops: CDR1 MNHNS, CDR2 SASEGT. Trimming cost V 9 bases and J 2 bases; bases outside gene matches: 11. The CDR3 is made up of 15 amino acids. CDR3 bases: TGTGCCAGTTGGAGAGGGAGGGGAATCACAGATACGCAGTATTTT. This translates into CASWRGRGITDTQYF.

There are a few counts of this clonotype. The gene calls are TRBV12-3 or TRBV12-4 and TRBJ1-5; D remains ambiguous. V dropped 6 bases and J dropped 1 base, with 7 bases sitting between them. The CDR3 has 13 amino acids. The DNA of the CDR3 is TGTGCCAGCAGGGACCTCAGCAATCAGCCCCAGCATTTT. Its protein product is CASRDLSNQPQHF.

This clonotype was seen at least ten times. In DNA, the CDR3 is TGTGCCAGCAGTTTAGACGGGTATCAGCCCCAGCATTTT. Translating gives CASSLDGYQPQHF. The chain links TRBV12-3 or TRBV12-4 to TRBJ1-5; no clear D. The V end lost 1 base, the J end lost 5 bases, and 6 bases lay between the germline ends. This CDR3 comprises 13 residues.

The chain uses TRBV20-1 and TRBJ2-1, with 9 bases that match TRBD2. This CDR3 has 15 residues. Germline loops: CDR1 DFQATT, CDR2 SNEGSKA (reference sequence). Trimming cost V 3 bases and J 9 bases; bases outside gene matches: 12. The CDR3 nucleotides read TGCAGTGCTAGCACACCATCGCGGCGGGGGGGTGAGCAGTTCTTC. This gives the protein CSASTPSRRGGEQFF.

Only a few counts were recorded for this clonotype. The rearrangement joins TRBV5-1 to TRBJ1-2, with 7 positions matching TRBD1. Per germline, CDR1 SGHRS and CDR2 YFSETQ. V gave up 6 bases and J gave up 4 bases; unmatched junction bases: 9. The CDR3 contains 14 residues. The CDR3 reads CASTPAQGGYGYTF. The DNA of the CDR3 is TGCGCCAGCACCCCGGCCCAGGGGGGCTATGGCTACACCTTC.

The chain combines TRBV3-1 with TRBJ2-2, with 7 nucleotides matching TRBD1. The CDR3 spans 18 residues. V gave up 10 bases and J gave up 0 bases; unmatched junction bases: 17. CDR1 and CDR2 from the germline V gene are LGHDT and YNNKEL (reference sequence). Here the CDR3 reads CATSQLILGQTNTGELFF. For the CDR3, the DNA is TGTGCCACCTCCCAATTGATTTTGGGACAGACGAACACCGGGGAGCTGTTTTTT. The complete variable domain, with remaining parts taken from reference TRBV3-1 and TRBJ2-2, reads DTAVSQTPKYLVTQMGNDKSIKCEQNLGHDTMYWYKQDSKKFLKIMFSYNNKELIINETVPNRFSPKSPDKAHLNLHINSLELGDSAVYFCATSQLILGQTNTGELFFGEGSRLTVL.

The V gene is TRBV10-3, the J gene TRBJ2-1, with D possibly TRBD2 on 6 matching bases. CDR3 length: 15 amino acids. The germline CDR1 and CDR2 sequences are ENHRY and SYGVKD. V was cut by 4 bases and J by 2 bases, with 12 bases left in between. The CDR3 loop reads CAISGVSGTYNEQFF. Written as DNA, the CDR3 is TGTGCCATCAGTGGTGTTAGCGGAACCTACAATGAGCAGTTCTTC.

Ten or more counts support this clonotype. The chain employs TRBV30 and TRBJ2-1, with a weak D call TRBD2 (6 bases). The germline V and J ends were trimmed by 8 bases and 5 bases, with 13 bases remaining between them. The length of the CDR3 is 12 residues. Germline V gene data show CDR1 as GTSNPN and CDR2 as SVGIG (reference sequence). The chain's CDR3 is CARRDRHNEQFF. CDR3 coding DNA: TGTGCCAGGCGGGACCGTCACAATGAGCAGTTCTTC.

This clonotype was recorded at least ten times. The chain links TRBV20-1 to TRBJ2-1; TRBD2 agrees at 11 bases. This CDR3 region has 16 residues. Trimming took 0 bases from V and 3 from J; bases not matched to a gene: 4. Germline V gene lookup returns CDR1 DFQATT and CDR2 SNEGSKA (reference sequence). CDR3 sequence (DNA): TGCAGTGCTAGAGATTCTAGCGGGGGGATCTACAATGAGCAGTTCTTC. Translated, it gives CSARDSSGGIYNEQFF.

This clonotype was seen more than once but under ten times. J is TRBJ2-7 and V is TRBV29-1; D uncertain. This CDR3 region has 11 residues. V was trimmed by 7 bases and J by 0 bases, leaving 7 bases between them. Germline V gene sequence: CDR1 SQVTM, CDR2 ANQGSEA. The CDR3 sequence is CSGRSSYEQYF. DNA of the CDR3: TGCAGCGGACGGAGCTCCTACGAGCAGTACTTC.

This chain uses TRBV6-6 with TRBJ2-5; TRBD2 is a possible D gene (5 bases). Trimming shortened V by 6 bases and J by 5 bases, and 13 bases separated the two germline ends. The CDR3 sequence is 13 residues long. Germline CDR1 and CDR2: MNHNY and SVGAGI (reference sequence). The DNA for the CDR3 is TGTGCCAGCAGCCCACGCGGGTCCGAGACCCAGTACTTC. It specifies CASSPRGSETQYF.